Below, 23 T cell receptor beta chains from the same sample are listed, as sequenced in a study of shared clonotypes between healthy human individuals. CD45RO-negative CD8 cells positively selected for CCR7 made up the naive population, which excluded terminally differentiated effector memory CD45RA+ cells. TCRdb keeps only in-frame clones here, not all; method: immunoSEQ multiplex PCR. This sample has around 2.1 million clones, with roughly 91% found just once. The sequenced material came from naive CD8+ T cells from PBMCs. All receptors derive from a man between 18 and 29 years old in good health. Some clones in this sample may be carry-over from other donors' samples.

Regarding this clone: Other DNA sequences in this sample translate to the same CDR3. This sequence joins TRBV5-6 and TRBJ2-7; D possibly corresponds to TRBD2 (5 bases). V was pared by 4 bases and J by 2 bases, with 13 bases between. The CDR3 is made up of 14 amino acids. Germline loops: CDR1 SGHDT, CDR2 YYEEEE. The CDR3: CASSLRTGAYEQYF. The CDR3 nucleotides are TGTGCCAGCAGCCTTAGGACTGGCGCCTACGAGCAGTACTTC.

V gene TRBV5-1 combines with J gene TRBJ2-1; 9 bases map to TRBD1. The CDR3 runs to 16 residues. Looked up from germline, CDR1 is SGHRS and CDR2 is YFSETQ. Trimming took 2 bases from V and 2 from J; bases not matched to a gene: 5. CDR3: CASSLGQGLAYNEQFF. CDR3 bases: TGCGCCAGCAGCTTAGGACAGGGGTTGGCCTACAATGAGCAGTTCTTC.

The chain combines TRBV20-1 with TRBJ1-1; D is unclear. The V gene's germline CDR1 is DFQATT and CDR2 SNEGSKA (reference sequence). The V end lost 8 bases, the J end lost 9 bases, and 7 bases lay between the germline ends. The CDR3 extends over 8 amino acids. Here the CDR3 DNA reads TGCAGTTCCGAGAAAGCTTTCTTT. Residues: CSSEKAFF.

The V gene is TRBV5-1, the J gene TRBJ1-2; 9 nucleotides agree with TRBD1. The junction had 7 bases not matched to a gene; V was cut back by 6 bases and J by 7 bases. Germline-derived CDR1 and CDR2 are SGHRS and YFSETQ. The CDR3 runs 13 residues. DNA of the CDR3: TGCGCCAGCAAGACAGGGGGGAATGGTGGCTACACCTTC. Its translation is CASKTGGNGGYTF.

The chain recombines TRBV28 with TRBJ2-1; 11 positions match TRBD2. Germline CDR1 and CDR2: MDHEN and SYDVKM. Trimming took 3 bases from V and 8 from J; bases not matched to a gene: 6. This CDR3 is built from 15 residues. The CDR3 sequence: CASSFVTSGSYEQFF. The CDR3, as DNA: TGTGCCAGCAGTTTTGTAACTAGCGGGAGCTATGAGCAGTTCTTC.

The chain is built from TRBV7-9 and TRBJ2-1, with a possible D match to TRBD1 (5 bases). The CDR3 extends over 15 amino acids. V was clipped by 1 base and J by 8 bases, with 15 bases between them. Per germline, CDR1 SEHNR and CDR2 FQNEAQ (reference sequence). In nucleotides, the CDR3 is TGTGCCAGCAGCTTAGTACCGGACATGGGCGATGAGCAGTTCTTC. It yields the protein CASSLVPDMGDEQFF.

V usage is TRBV4-2 and J usage is TRBJ2-7; 10 bases agree with TRBD2. Germline V gives CDR1 LGHNA, CDR2 YNFKEQ. This CDR3 spans 15 amino acids. Trimming took 6 bases from V and 3 from J; bases not matched to a gene: 8. CDR3 protein: CASSPGRTSGYEQYF. CDR3 coding DNA: TGTGCCAGCAGTCCCGGCCGGACTAGCGGCTACGAGCAGTACTTC.

The rearrangement joins TRBV28 to TRBJ2-1; 8 nucleotides line up with TRBD2. CDR3 length: 15 residues. Looked up from germline, CDR1 is MDHEN and CDR2 is SYDVKM. V was pared by 6 bases and J by 7 bases, with 11 bases of the junction left unmatched. The CDR3 spells CASSLSAGGRNEQFF. CDR3 nucleotide sequence: TGTGCCAGCAGCCTCAGTGCGGGAGGAAGGAATGAGCAGTTCTTC. Combining the CDR3 with reference TRBV28 and TRBJ2-1 gives the whole variable domain DVKVTQSSRYLVKRTGEKVFLECVQDMDHENMFWYRQDPGLGLRLIYFSYDVKMKEKGDIPEGYSVSREKKERFSLILESASTNQTSMYLCASSLSAGGRNEQFFGPGTRLTVL.

J is TRBJ2-7 and V is TRBV5-6; a weak D match, TRBD2 (6 bases). The V gene's germline CDR1 is SGHDT and CDR2 YYEEEE. The CDR3 is made up of 15 amino acids. The V gene lost 3 bases and the J gene lost 4 bases, with 17 bases spanning the gap. The CDR3 here is CASSSGGSLEYEQYF. In nucleotides, the CDR3 is TGTGCCAGCAGCTCTGGGGGGTCCCTCGAATACGAGCAGTACTTC. Looking up the rest from reference TRBV5-6 and TRBJ2-7 gives the full variable domain: DAGVTQSPTHLIKTRGQQVTLRCSPKSGHDTVSWYQQALGQGPQFIFQYYEEEERQRGNFPDRFSGHQFPNYSSELNVNALLLGDSALYLCASSSGGSLEYEQYFGPGTRLTVT.

V is TRBV5-1 and J is TRBJ2-5; TRBD2 agrees at 8 bases. Germline V lookup: CDR1 SGHRS, CDR2 YFSETQ. V was pared by 1 base and J by 4 bases, with 6 bases of the junction left unmatched. The CDR3 covers 15 residues. The CDR3 DNA sequence: TGCGCCAGCAGCTTGTTAGGGCTAGCGGGAGAGACCCAGTACTTC. Residues: CASSLLGLAGETQYF.

The chain joins TRBV7-6 to TRBJ2-7; 7 bases fit TRBD1. Germline trimming cut 5 bases from V and 0 bases from J; bases unmatched to any gene: 7. Germline CDR1 is SGHVS and CDR2 is FNYEAQ. This CDR3 spans 15 amino acids. The CDR3 DNA reads TGTGCCAGCAGCCCTAAACAGGGGATCTCCTACGAGCAGTACTTC. It is translated as CASSPKQGISYEQYF.

This clone occurred once. The rearrangement joins TRBV7-9 to TRBJ2-7; D possibly uses TRBD1 or TRBD2 (5 bases each). Germline assignment: CDR1 SEHNR and CDR2 FQNEAQ (reference sequence). V lost 3 bases and J lost 2, with 8 bases in between. The CDR3 extends over 13 amino acids. CDR3 bases: TGTGCCAGCAGCTTGGGGGAGCCCTACGAGCAGTACTTC. As protein: CASSLGEPYEQYF.

The rearrangement joins TRBV11-2 to TRBJ2-7, with a tentative D call TRBD2 (6 bases). V dropped 5 bases and J dropped 7 bases, with 12 bases sitting between them. The CDR3 has 12 amino acids. Germline CDR1 reads SGHAT; CDR2 reads FQNNGV. The CDR3 nucleotides read TGTGCCAGCAGCCCCGGGGAGGCAGAGCAGTACTTC. Protein product: CASSPGEAEQYF.

The chain links TRBV6-6 to TRBJ2-7; D possibly corresponds to TRBD1 (6 bases). The CDR3 sequence is 11 residues long. The V and J ends lost 11 bases and 6 bases respectively, with 14 bases between them. Germline CDR1 and CDR2: MNHNY and SVGAGI (reference sequence). CDR3 in DNA: TGTGCCGGCGGGTGGGGGCTCGAGCAGTACTTC. It yields the protein CAGGWGLEQYF.

The chain combines TRBV9 with TRBJ1-1, with D hard to call. Germline CDR1 SGDLS, CDR2 YYNGEE. The CDR3 runs to 12 residues. V was shortened by 4 bases and J by 11 bases, with 15 bases between the two germline ends. CDR3 sequence (DNA): TGTGCCAGCAGCCCTTCCCCGGAGAGGGCTTTCTTT. Translation: CASSPSPERAFF.

This rearrangement joins TRBV6-1 to TRBJ2-3; 8 bases match TRBD2. In germline, CDR1 is MNHNS, CDR2 SASEGT. This CDR3 has 15 residues. J gave up 0 bases and V 4 bases, and 3 bases lay outside the gene matches. The CDR3 nucleotides are TGTGCCAGCAGTGGACGGGGGGGGAGCACAGATACGCAGTATTTT. Its protein product is CASSGRGGSTDTQYF.

The V call is TRBV4-2, the J call TRBJ2-5; no firm D call. TRBJ2-7 explains the end of the DNA better; the J call may be wrong. The V gene's germline CDR1 is LGHNA and CDR2 YNFKEQ. The CDR3 length is 14 residues. The DNA of the CDR3 is TGTGCCAGCCGCCTTGGGCTAGGGTCGTACGAGCAGTACTTC. Protein: CASRLGLGSYEQYF.

This chain links TRBV6-6 with TRBJ1-2; 8 bases line up with TRBD1. The ends lost 4 bases at V and 6 bases at J; junction bases unmatched: 4. CDR1 MNHNY and CDR2 SVGAGI come from the germline V gene (reference sequence). The CDR3 loop spans 13 amino acids. CDR3 protein: CASSFGQGDGYTF. The CDR3 bases are TGTGCCAGCAGTTTCGGACAGGGTGATGGCTACACCTTC.

The chain carries TRBV1 and TRBJ1-5; the table's D gene call, TRBD1, was not cross checked with the DNA. TRBV1 is an annotated pseudogene. This CDR3 comprises 14 residues. CDR3 sequence reads: CTSSPDSQSQPQHF. The CDR3 nucleotides are TGCACCAGCAGCCCGGACAGTCAGAGCCAGCCCCAGCATTTT.

CDR3 sequence (DNA): TGCGCCAGCAGCCCAGGACAGGGGGGAGAGACCCAGTACTTC. Its translation is CASSPGQGGETQYF. The J gene is TRBJ2-5, the V gene TRBV5-1; 10 nucleotides match TRBD1. From germline, CDR1 is SGHRS and CDR2 YFSETQ. Trimming at V came to 4 bases and at J to 4 bases, leaving 4 bases not matched to a gene. This CDR3 region has 14 residues.

The chain employs TRBV27 and TRBJ2-7, with a tentative D call TRBD2 (8 bases). V shed 8 bases and J shed 6 bases, with 32 bases lying between them. The CDR3 runs 18 residues. Germline CDR1 MNHEY, CDR2 SMNVEV (reference sequence). The CDR3 region is CASRRGRREGSQGVEQYF. The CDR3 DNA follows: TGTGCCAGCCGACGGGGGAGACGGGAGGGGTCGCAGGGGGTCGAGCAGTACTTC.

The V and J genes are TRBV14 and TRBJ2-2; the D is unclear. Germline CDR1 and CDR2: SGHDN and FVKESK. CDR3 length: 16 amino acids. V lost 2 bases and J 2 bases, leaving 12 bases between the germline ends. As DNA, the CDR3 is TGTGCCAGCAGCCAACACTTACTATTAAACACCGGGGAGCTGTTTTTT. This sequence encodes CASSQHLLLNTGELFF.

The chain links TRBV11-2 to TRBJ2-3, with a tentative D call TRBD2 (6 bases). Trimming cost V 3 bases and J 2 bases, with 18 bases left between them. Germline CDR1 reads SGHAT; CDR2 reads FQNNGV. The CDR3 spans 17 residues. CDR3: CASSLGLLPGYTDTQYF. Here the CDR3 DNA reads TGTGCCAGCAGCTTGGGACTTCTTCCCGGATACACAGATACGCAGTATTTT.